Below, 31 T cell receptor beta chains from the same sample are listed, as sequenced in a study of CD8+CD57+ T cells in acquired aplastic anemia. Genomic DNA, the template, was used for profiling of the TCR beta VDJ and CDR3. TCRdb called the reads again in MiXCR, with one record for every CDR3 protein. The sample consists of roughly 180,000 distinct CDR3 sequences, 46% of them appearing once. The sample taken for sequencing was sorted CD4+, CD8+, or CD8+CD57+ T cells (not recorded which) from PBMCs. These receptors were obtained from a human donor in good health.

This clonotype showed up many times. The chain uses TRBV19 and TRBJ2-4, with D perhaps matching TRBD1 (6 bases). CDR3 length equals 16 residues. The germline V gene has CDR1 LNHDA and CDR2 SQIVND (reference sequence). Between the trimmed V and J ends, which lost 4 bases and 0 bases, there was a span of 13 bases. The CDR3 bases are TGTGCCAGTAGTACAGGACAGCTGGTAGCCAAAAACATTCAGTACTTC. It yields the protein CASSTGQLVAKNIQYF.

The chain combines TRBV25-1 with TRBJ1-1; 8 positions match TRBD1. The CDR3 totals 16 residues. Germline V gene lookup returns CDR1 MGHDK and CDR2 SYGVNS. V lost 6 bases to trimming and J lost 4 bases; unmatched junction nucleotides: 13. CDR3 sequence: CASSVDGNRGSTEAFF. DNA for the CDR3: TGTGCCAGCAGCGTAGACGGAAACAGGGGGTCCACTGAAGCTTTCTTT.

This clonotype appeared once. A read error may explain this, as a much larger clone is one base away. The chain recombines TRBV6-1 with TRBJ2-7; 9 bases map to TRBD2. The V gene's germline CDR1 is MNHNS and CDR2 SASEGT. This CDR3 contains 15 residues. This CDR3 is CASSGKREATYKQYF. The CDR3 nucleotides read TGTGCCAGCAGTGGAAAGCGGGAGGCGACCTACAAGCAGTACTTC.

This clonotype appeared many times. The rearrangement links TRBV14 to TRBJ2-7; 7 nucleotides align to TRBD1. The CDR3 totals 16 residues. Germline CDR1 SGHDN, CDR2 FVKESK. The V gene end was trimmed by 4 bases and the J gene end by 2 bases; junction bases not matched to a gene: 11. The CDR3 coding sequence is TGTGCCAGCAGCCGCGACAGGGTTCTCAGACCCTACGAGCAGTACTTC. Protein sequence: CASSRDRVLRPYEQYF.

This clonotype has only a few counts. The chain uses TRBV4-2 and TRBJ1-1; D possibly corresponds to TRBD1 (5 bases). CDR1 is LGHNA, CDR2 YNFKEQ, per germline. CDR3 size: 13 residues. Between the trimmed V and J ends, which lost 5 bases and 1 base, there was a span of 8 bases. The DNA of the CDR3 is TGTGCCAGCAGCTCGACAGAGAACACTGAAGCTTTCTTT. Its protein product is CASSSTENTEAFF.

This clonotype was seen repeatedly, ten times or more. The rearrangement uses TRBV11-3 and TRBJ2-7, with D perhaps TRBD1 (5 bases). The V and J ends lost 8 bases and 0 bases respectively, with 14 bases between them. The CDR3 contains 14 residues. Germline V lookup: CDR1 SGHNT, CDR2 YENEEA. CDR3 in DNA: TGTGCCAGCGGGTGGGGCAAGAGCTCCTACGAGCAGTACTTC. Its protein product is CASGWGKSSYEQYF. The variable domain in full, with the rest retrieved from reference TRBV11-3 and TRBJ2-7, is EAGVVQSPRYKIIEKKQPVAFWCNPISGHNTLYWYLQNLGQGPELLIRYENEEAVDDSQLPKDRFSAERLKGVDSTLKIQPAELGDSAVYLCASGWGKSSYEQYFGPGTRLTVT.

The chain has TRBV20-1 and TRBJ1-1, with 7 nucleotides matching TRBD1. V trimming: 1 base; J trimming: 7 bases; junction bases outside the gene matches: 6. This CDR3 region has 13 residues. Germline V gene data show CDR1 as DFQATT and CDR2 as SNEGSKA (reference sequence). For the CDR3, the DNA is TGCAGTGCTAGAGCCGGACAGGACCTTGAAGCTTTCTTT. Its translation: CSARAGQDLEAFF.

This clonotype was seen repeatedly, ten times or more. The CDR3 is CASSFVGLETQYF. The CDR3 DNA follows: TGTGCCAGCAGTTTCGTAGGGTTGGAGACCCAGTACTTC. V and J are TRBV12-3 or TRBV12-4 and TRBJ2-5; unclear D gene. V dropped 3 bases and J dropped 5 bases, with 10 bases sitting between them. The CDR3 extends over 13 amino acids.

The chain joins TRBV20-1 to TRBJ2-7, with 12 bases fitting TRBD2. Losses at the gene ends were 3 bases for V and 6 bases for J; bases not matched to a gene: 9. The CDR3 consists of 15 residues. Germline CDR1 and CDR2: DFQATT and SNEGSKA (reference sequence). The CDR3 DNA reads as TGCAGTGCTAGCAAGACTAGCGGGAGAAGGGGCGAGCAGTACTTC. It translates to CSASKTSGRRGEQYF.

Ten or more counts support this clonotype. The DNA for the CDR3 is TGCGCCAGCAGCGAGACGGACACCCTCTACGAGCAGTACTTC. This encodes CASSETDTLYEQYF. J is TRBJ2-7 and V is TRBV5-1, with D possibly TRBD1 on 5 matching bases. The germline gives CDR1 SGHRS, CDR2 YFSETQ. V shed 4 bases and J shed 3 bases, with 14 bases lying between them. The CDR3 runs to 14 residues.

The chain recombines TRBV20-1 with TRBJ2-7; tentatively, D is TRBD1 (5 bases). Germline CDR1 DFQATT, CDR2 SNEGSKA (reference sequence). There are 17 residues in the CDR3. V lost 0 bases and J 0 bases, leaving 18 bases between the germline ends. In nucleotides, the CDR3 is TGCAGTGCTAGAGATGGCCACGAACAGGTCCACTCCTACGAGCAGTACTTC. This translates into CSARDGHEQVHSYEQYF.

J is TRBJ2-1 and V is TRBV6-2 or TRBV6-3; TRBD2 matches at 10 bases. Per germline, CDR1 MNHEY and CDR2 SVGEGT. The length of the CDR3 is 16 residues. The J segment lost 4 bases and the V segment lost 0 bases, leaving 3 bases of the junction unmatched. CDR3 in DNA: TGTGCCAGCAGTTACTCGACTAGCGGGTTTTACAATGAGCAGTTCTTC. Translated: CASSYSTSGFYNEQFF.

The V gene is TRBV7-2, the J gene TRBJ1-6, with D uncertain. V lost 1 base and J 7 bases, leaving 2 bases between the germline ends. The CDR3 is made up of 12 amino acids. Germline V gene lookup returns CDR1 SGHTA and CDR2 FQGNSA. The CDR3 nucleotides read TGTGCCAGCAGCTTAGACAATTCACCCCTCCACTTT. It is translated as CASSLDNSPLHF.

This clonotype has at least ten counts. The chain couples TRBV9 to TRBJ2-7, with 8 bases that match TRBD1. The CDR3 extends over 13 amino acids. Trimming took 8 bases from V and 4 from J; bases not matched to a gene: 8. Per the germline V gene, CDR1 is SGDLS and CDR2 is YYNGEE. The DNA of the CDR3 is TGTGCCAGTAGTGGGCAGGGGGCTTACGAGCAGTACTTC. This codes for CASSGQGAYEQYF.

The V call is TRBV2, the J call TRBJ1-1; D possibly corresponds to TRBD1 (5 bases). Germline V gives CDR1 SNHLY, CDR2 FYNNEI. V shed 8 bases and J shed 7 bases, with 20 bases lying between them. The CDR3 totals 14 residues. CDR3 DNA sequence: TGTGCCAGCGGGGCTACGACGGCCGGGGTTGAAGCTTTCTTT. It specifies CASGATTAGVEAFF.

Ten or more counts support this clonotype. The V call is TRBV5-8, the J call TRBJ2-2, with a possible D match to TRBD1 (6 bases). V was clipped by 0 bases and J by 0 bases, with 9 bases between them. CDR3 length: 16 amino acids. From germline, CDR1 is SGHTS and CDR2 YDEGEE. CDR3 sequence (DNA): TGTGCCAGCAGCTTGGCGAGGACAGCGAACACCGGGGAGCTGTTTTTT. Protein: CASSLARTANTGELFF.

This clonotype was observed at least ten times. The rearrangement joins TRBV9 to TRBJ2-1; no clear D. CDR1 is SGDLS and CDR2 is YYNGEE in the germline V gene. The CDR3 covers 15 residues. Between the trimmed V and J ends, which lost 3 bases and 8 bases, there was a span of 18 bases. Here the CDR3 reads CASSASPTETYEQFF. The CDR3 DNA follows: TGTGCCAGCAGCGCCAGTCCCACAGAGACATATGAGCAGTTCTTC. Variable domain in full (rest from reference TRBV9 and TRBJ2-1): DSGVTQTPKHLITATGQRVTLRCSPRSGDLSVYWYQQSLDQGLQFLIQYYNGEERAKGNILERFSAQQFPDLHSELNLSSLELGDSALYFCASSASPTETYEQFFGPGTRLTVL.

This clonotype was observed at least ten times. This chain links TRBV6-1 with TRBJ2-7; no clear D gene. V was cut by 6 bases and J by 3 bases, with 15 bases left in between. The CDR3 is 14 residues long. Germline values: CDR1 MNHNS, CDR2 SASEGT. This chain's CDR3 is CASSPAGVNYEQYF. For the CDR3, the DNA is TGTGCCAGCAGCCCAGCCGGAGTAAACTACGAGCAGTACTTC.

At least ten counts were recorded for this clonotype. The gene calls are TRBV7-6 and TRBJ2-1; D may be TRBD1 or TRBD2 (5 bases each). CDR1 is SGHVS and CDR2 is FNYEAQ in the germline V gene. V was trimmed by 3 bases and J by 6 bases, leaving 9 bases between them. The CDR3 contains 13 residues. The CDR3, as DNA: TGTGCCAGCAGCTTTGGGACCCTCAATGAGCAGTTCTTC. Protein sequence: CASSFGTLNEQFF.

In the case of this clonotype: A much larger clonotype is one base distant, so this may be a read error. The chain recombines TRBV4-1 with TRBJ2-5; D unresolved. The CDR3 loop spans 13 amino acids. The V gene's germline CDR1 is MGHRA and CDR2 YSYEKL. Trimming took 1 base from V and 4 from J, leaving 7 bases between them. The CDR3 sequence: CASSQAGRETQYF. The CDR3 DNA follows: TGCGCCAGCAGCCAAGCCGGAAGAGAGACCCAGTACTTC.

J is TRBJ1-1 and V is TRBV24-1; TRBD1 is a possible D gene (5 bases). The CDR3 has 15 amino acids. Germline V gene data show CDR1 as KGHDR and CDR2 as SFDVKD. Trimming removed 5 bases at V and 2 bases at J, with 14 bases between. The CDR3 bases are TGTGCCACCAGTGGAACAGGTTCGGCCAACACTGAAGCTTTCTTT. This sequence encodes CATSGTGSANTEAFF.

This clonotype was found many times. J is TRBJ2-1 and V is TRBV7-9, with D hard to call. Trimming took 3 bases from V and 8 from J, leaving 5 bases between them. The germline V gene has CDR1 SEHNR and CDR2 FQNEAQ (reference sequence). The CDR3 has 11 residues. Here the CDR3 reads CASSLIYEQFF. CDR3 in DNA: TGTGCCAGCAGCTTGATCTATGAGCAGTTCTTC. The entire variable domain, with the rest obtained from reference TRBV7-9 and TRBJ2-1, is as follows: DTGVSQNPRHKITKRGQNVTFRCDPISEHNRLYWYRQTLGQGPEFLTYFQNEAQLEKSRLLSDRFSAERPKGSFSTLEIQRTEQGDSAMYLCASSLIYEQFFGPGTRLTVL.

This clonotype was counted at least ten times. This chain joins TRBV6-1 and TRBJ1-2, with 9 bases aligning to TRBD1. The J segment lost 3 bases and the V segment lost 1 base, leaving 6 bases of the junction unmatched. Germline V gene data show CDR1 as MNHNS and CDR2 as SASEGT. The CDR3 has 16 amino acids. The chain's CDR3 is CASSEGPGTGYYGYTF. The CDR3 DNA reads TGTGCCAGCAGTGAAGGACCCGGGACAGGGTACTATGGCTACACCTTC.

Note on this clonotype: A much more abundant neighbour one base away suggests this may be a read error. The chain uses TRBV11-2 and TRBJ1-5; D is perhaps TRBD1 (6 bases). The V end lost 4 bases, the J end lost 6 bases, and 13 bases lay between the germline ends. The germline V gene has CDR1 SGHAT and CDR2 FQNNGV. The CDR3 length is 14 residues. The CDR3 reads CASSSGAGGQPQHF. CDR3 sequence (DNA): TGTGCCAGCAGCTCAGGGGCAGGAGGTCAGCCCCAGCATTTT.

J is TRBJ1-5 and V is TRBV19; 9 bases line up with TRBD1. Germline V gives CDR1 LNHDA, CDR2 SQIVND (reference sequence). This CDR3 is built from 15 residues. The junction had 11 bases not matched to a gene; V was cut back by 10 bases and J by 4 bases. CDR3 nucleotides: TGTGCCACCAACGACGCCGGGACAGGGAATCAGCCCCAGCATTTT. Translated, it gives CATNDAGTGNQPQHF.

The CDR3 reads CSGPGQGSYNEQFF. CDR3 bases: TGCAGCGGGCCCGGACAGGGGTCCTACAATGAGCAGTTCTTC. This chain connects TRBV29-1 to TRBJ2-1; 9 bases align to TRBD1. Trimming removed 7 bases from V and 1 base from J; junction bases left unmatched: 5. The CDR3 contains 14 residues. Germline CDR1 and CDR2: SQVTM and ANQGSEA.

The chain combines TRBV7-2 with TRBJ2-7; D is perhaps TRBD2 (7 bases). Per germline, CDR1 SGHTA and CDR2 FQGNSA. This CDR3 is 13 amino acids long. V lost 5 bases, J lost 5 bases, and 13 bases lay in between. CDR3 sequence reads: CASSTRGADEQYF. CDR3 in DNA: TGTGCCAGCAGCACACGGGGGGCCGACGAGCAGTACTTC.

This clonotype counts as medium-sized. For the CDR3, the DNA is TGTGCCAGCAGCTTCGGCAGACAAGAGACCCAGTACTTC. Translation gives CASSFGRQETQYF. This chain joins TRBV7-6 and TRBJ2-5; D is ambiguous. The CDR3 contains 13 residues. Germline lookup yields CDR1 SGHVS and CDR2 FNYEAQ. Trimming removed 3 bases from V and 2 bases from J, with 7 bases in between.

This CDR3 reads CASSVGRTSYNEQFF. The CDR3 DNA reads as TGTGCCAGCAGTGTGGGCCGCACCTCCTACAATGAGCAGTTCTTC. The chain has TRBV2 and TRBJ2-1, with D unclear. This CDR3 region has 15 residues. CDR1 is SNHLY and CDR2 is FYNNEI in the germline V gene. Trimming pared 4 bases from V and 0 bases from J, leaving 10 bases between.

This clonotype was seen repeatedly, ten times or more. The rearrangement joins TRBV20-1 to TRBJ2-1, with D perhaps being TRBD1 or TRBD2 (6 bases each). Germline CDR1 is DFQATT and CDR2 is SNEGSKA (reference sequence). The CDR3 has 14 amino acids. Between the trimmed V and J ends, which lost 4 bases and 0 bases, there was a span of 10 bases. The DNA of the CDR3 is TGCAGTGCTATAGGGGGGAGCTCCTACAATGAGCAGTTCTTC. Translating gives CSAIGGSSYNEQFF.

This clonotype was found many times. The J gene is TRBJ1-5, the V gene TRBV12-3 or TRBV12-4; 8 bases match TRBD1. Losses at the gene ends were 5 bases for V and 4 bases for J; bases not matched to a gene: 7. CDR3 size: 15 residues. Here the CDR3 DNA reads TGTGCCAGCAGTCCGACAGGGGCCGGGAATCAGCCCCAGCATTTT. Translated: CASSPTGAGNQPQHF.